Listed below are T cell receptor beta chains from one sample, sequenced in a study of control samples from healthy donors and cancer patients. Repertoires were generated with immunoSEQ multiplex PCR, while TCRdb's copy carries only in-frame clones and drops some. Found here are some 150,000 clones, roughly 94% of them singletons; the top ten hold about an eighth. Input material: blood. These TCRs come from a man aged 35 to 55 in good health. CDR3s include the opening cysteine and the closing phenylalanine or tryptophan. The order of the fields is J gene, CDR3 length, clone size, V gene, D gene, CDR3 protein, CDR3 DNA. A D gene is named only where the DNA matches it firmly. Clone size is shown for a subset of rows, as once, few, many or a class of expanded clone.

TRBJ1-4 14 NA TRBV3-1/TRBV3-2 TRBD1 CASSQGGQGFQLFF TGTGCCAGCAGCCAAGGTGGACAGGGGTTTCAACTGTTTTTT
TRBJ2-4 15 NA TRBV28 TRBD2 CASGSGSLSKNIQYF TGTGCCAGCGGAAGCGGGAGTTTATCCAAAAACATTCAGTACTTC
TRBJ1-1 14 NA TRBV29-1 NA CSVDPGHVNTEAFF TGCAGCGTTGACCCGGGACATGTGAACACTGAAGCTTTCTTT
TRBJ2-2 14 NA TRBV2 NA CASSDRQYTGELFF TGTGCCAGCAGTGACCGGCAGTACACCGGGGAGCTGTTTTTT
TRBJ2-1 13 NA TRBV28 TRBD1 CAGGQGARNEQFF TGTGCCGGTGGACAGGGGGCAAGGAATGAGCAGTTCTTC
TRBJ1-1 15 NA TRBV9 NA CASSVGTGMNTEAFF TGTGCCAGCAGCGTAGGAACAGGGATGAACACTGAAGCTTTCTTT
TRBJ2-2 15 NA TRBV11-2 NA CASSPHSGDTGELFF TGTGCCAGCAGCCCCCATTCAGGGGACACCGGGGAGCTGTTTTTT
TRBJ1-5 15 NA TRBV27 NA CASSLVGDSNQPQHF TGTGCCAGCAGTTTAGTCGGGGATAGCAATCAGCCCCAGCATTTT
TRBJ1-2 13 NA TRBV6-5 NA CASRTGASHGYTF TGTGCCAGCCGTACGGGGGCCTCTCATGGCTACACCTTC
TRBJ2-7 15 NA TRBV5-5 TRBD1 CASSSGTGESYEQYF TGTGCCAGCAGCTCCGGGACAGGGGAGAGCTACGAGCAGTACTTC
TRBJ1-3 15 NA TRBV7-9 NA CASSLSGTSGNTIYF TGTGCCAGCAGCTTATCAGGGACGTCGGGAAACACCATATATTTT
TRBJ1-1 14 NA TRBV29-1 TRBD1 CSAVTGTVNTEAFF TGCAGCGCCGTGACAGGGACGGTCAACACTGAAGCTTTCTTT
TRBJ1-2 14 NA TRBV15 TRBD1 CATSTRTGTYGYTF TGTGCCACCAGCACCCGGACAGGGACGTATGGCTACACCTTC
TRBJ2-5 14 NA TRBV9 TRBD1 CASSVGQGQETQYF TGTGCCAGCAGCGTGGGACAGGGTCAAGAGACCCAGTACTTC
TRBJ2-7 12 NA TRBV14 NA CASSQNRAKEYF TGTGCCAGCAGCCAAAACAGGGCTAAGGAGTACTTC
TRBJ2-3 15 NA TRBV19 NA CASSRQEKSTDTQYF TGTGCCAGTAGTCGACAAGAAAAGAGCACAGATACGCAGTATTTT
TRBJ2-2 17 NA TRBV9 NA CASSAPRQNTNTGELFF TGTGCCAGCAGCGCCCCTAGACAGAACACGAACACCGGGGAGCTGTTTTTT
TRBJ1-2 15 once TRBV7-3 NA CASSRDGRAGYGYTF TGTGCCAGCAGCCGAGACGGTCGGGCTGGCTATGGCTACACCTTC
TRBJ1-5 14 NA TRBV6-5 NA CASSSAGRGQPQHF TGTGCCAGCAGCAGCGCAGGACGGGGCCAGCCCCAGCATTTT
TRBJ1-5 15 NA TRBV6-5 NA CASSQFGPSNQPQHF TGTGCCAGCAGCCAGTTTGGGCCGAGCAATCAGCCCCAGCATTTT
TRBJ1-3 18 NA TRBV4-1 NA CASSQDTFAESSGNTIYF TGCGCCAGCAGCCAAGATACATTTGCTGAGAGCTCTGGAAACACCATATATTTT
TRBJ2-2 14 NA TRBV9 NA CASSVDRTPGELFF TGTGCCAGCAGCGTAGACAGGACTCCCGGGGAGCTGTTTTTT
TRBJ2-4 16 NA TRBV4-1 NA CASSHQGDGAKNIQYF TGCGCCAGCAGCCATCAGGGAGACGGAGCCAAAAACATTCAGTACTTC